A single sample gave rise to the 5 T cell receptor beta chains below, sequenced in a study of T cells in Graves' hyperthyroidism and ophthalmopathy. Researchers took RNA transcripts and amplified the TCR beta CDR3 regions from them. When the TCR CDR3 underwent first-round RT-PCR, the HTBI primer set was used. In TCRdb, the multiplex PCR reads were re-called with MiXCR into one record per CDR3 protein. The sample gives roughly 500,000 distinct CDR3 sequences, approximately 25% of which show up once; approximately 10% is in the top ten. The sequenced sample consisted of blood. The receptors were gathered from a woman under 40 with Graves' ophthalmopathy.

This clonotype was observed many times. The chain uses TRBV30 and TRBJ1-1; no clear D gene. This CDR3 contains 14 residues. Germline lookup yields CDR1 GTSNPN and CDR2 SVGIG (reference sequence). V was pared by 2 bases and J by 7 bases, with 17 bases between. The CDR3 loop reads CAWSPLSGLHEAFF. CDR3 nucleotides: TGTGCCTGGAGTCCCCTAAGCGGACTCCATGAAGCTTTCTTT.

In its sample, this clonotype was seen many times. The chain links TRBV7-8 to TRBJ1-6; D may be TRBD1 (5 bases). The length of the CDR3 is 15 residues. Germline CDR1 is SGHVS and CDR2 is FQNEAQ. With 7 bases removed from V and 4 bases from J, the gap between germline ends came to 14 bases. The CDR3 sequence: CASTLAGQYNSPLHF. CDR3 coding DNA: TGTGCCAGCACCCTCGCGGGGCAGTATAATTCACCCCTCCACTTT.

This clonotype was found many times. CDR3 DNA: TGTGCCAGCAGCTTAGCGGGGTGGCGGGAGACCCAGTACTTC. It translates to CASSLAGWRETQYF. The gene calls are TRBV7-2 and TRBJ2-5, with D unclear. V was cut by 0 bases and J by 5 bases, with 10 bases left in between. CDR1 and CDR2 (germline): SGHTA, FQGNSA. The CDR3 has 14 residues.

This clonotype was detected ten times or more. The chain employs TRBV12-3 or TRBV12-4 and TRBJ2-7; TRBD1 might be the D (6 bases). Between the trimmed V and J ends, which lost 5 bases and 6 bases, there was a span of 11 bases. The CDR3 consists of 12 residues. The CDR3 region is CASSLTGFEQYF. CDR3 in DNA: TGTGCCAGCAGTCTTACAGGGTTCGAGCAGTACTTC.

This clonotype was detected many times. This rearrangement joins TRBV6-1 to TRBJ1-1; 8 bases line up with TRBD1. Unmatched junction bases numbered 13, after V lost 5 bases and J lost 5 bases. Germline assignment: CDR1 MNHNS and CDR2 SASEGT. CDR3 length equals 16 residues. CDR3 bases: TGTGCCAGCAGTCGCATGGGGCAGGGGGCAGGGACTGAAGCTTTCTTT. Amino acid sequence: CASSRMGQGAGTEAFF.